This entry describes one TCR beta chain. Some clones are missing from TCRdb's copy, which holds only in-frame ones; the method was immunoSEQ multiplex PCR. The profile covers tens of thousands of clones, with approximately 79% appearing a single time and about 6% taken by the ten largest. Trimming shortened V by 2 bases and J by 7 bases, and 12 bases separated the two germline ends. The CDR3 loop spans 15 amino acids. In germline, CDR1 is MNHEY, CDR2 SVGAGI. The entry originates in a study of STAT5B mutations in CD4+ large granular lymphocyte leukemia. The TCR was taken from a human donor in good health. Sequencing was performed on CD4+ T cells from blood buffy coats. This chain joins TRBV6-5 and TRBJ1-6; D is unresolved. The CDR3 is CASSYPPLGNSPLHF. The DNA of the CDR3 is TGTGCCAGCAGTTACCCGCCATTGGGCAATTCACCCCTCCACTTT.